This T cell receptor beta chain was captured in a study of T-cell memory formation after mild COVID-19. Study findings and constraints: Second-wave clones reaching peak frequency on day 37 lacked confirmed SARS-CoV-2 specificity.

This clonotype was seen at least ten times. Its antigen is currently unknown. TCRdb recomputed calls from the 5' RACE reads with MiXCR, one row per CDR3 protein. The profile shows 280,000 or so distinct CDR3 sequences, 8% to 10% of them singletons. In germline, CDR1 is LGHNA, CDR2 YSLEER. The trim removed 4 bases at V and 6 bases at J, leaving 11 bases unmatched. The CDR3 is 17 amino acids. The chain links TRBV4-3 to TRBJ2-1, with TRBD2 identical over 11 bases. Sequencing input: PBMCs or a T cell subset sorted from them (not recorded which). The TCR sequence derives from a man younger than 35 who had mild COVID-19 (a few samples of this study predate the infection). Cell type and time point are not known. The CDR3 nucleotides are TGCGCCAGCAGCCGAAGTGGCGGGACTAGCGGCCCCAATGAGCAGTTCTTC. It codes for CASSRSGGTSGPNEQFF.